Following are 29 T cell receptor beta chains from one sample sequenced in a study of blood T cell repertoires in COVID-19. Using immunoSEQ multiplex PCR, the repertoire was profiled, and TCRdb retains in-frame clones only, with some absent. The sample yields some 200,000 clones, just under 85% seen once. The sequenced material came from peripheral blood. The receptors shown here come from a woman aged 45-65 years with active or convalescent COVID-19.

The CDR3 DNA reads as TGCGCCAGCAGCCAAGAAGGACCCGGGACAAACTATGGCTACACCTTC. It yields the protein CASSQEGPGTNYGYTF. The V and J genes are TRBV4-1 and TRBJ1-2; tentatively, D is TRBD1 (6 bases). V was trimmed by 0 bases and J by 2 bases, leaving 13 bases between them. CDR1 MGHRA and CDR2 YSYEKL come from the germline V gene. This CDR3 has 16 residues.

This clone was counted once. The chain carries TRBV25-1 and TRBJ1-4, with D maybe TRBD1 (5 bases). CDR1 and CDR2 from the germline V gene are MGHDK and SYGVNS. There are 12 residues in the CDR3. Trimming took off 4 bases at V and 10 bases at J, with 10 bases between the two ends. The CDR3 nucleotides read TGTGCCAGCAGTGCCAACGGGGGAAAACTGTTTTTT. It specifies CASSANGGKLFF.

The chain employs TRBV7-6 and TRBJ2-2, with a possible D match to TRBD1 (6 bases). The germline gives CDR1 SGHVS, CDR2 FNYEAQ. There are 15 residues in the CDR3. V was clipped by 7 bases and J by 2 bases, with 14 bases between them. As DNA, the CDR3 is TGTGCCAGCACCATAGGACAGAAAAACACCGGGGAGCTGTTTTTT. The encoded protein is CASTIGQKNTGELFF.

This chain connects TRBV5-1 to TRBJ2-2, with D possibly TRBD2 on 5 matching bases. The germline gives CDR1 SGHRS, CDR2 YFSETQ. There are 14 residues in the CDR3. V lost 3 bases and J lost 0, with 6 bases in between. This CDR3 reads CASSSGANTGELFF. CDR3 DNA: TGCGCCAGCAGCTCCGGGGCGAACACCGGGGAGCTGTTTTTT.

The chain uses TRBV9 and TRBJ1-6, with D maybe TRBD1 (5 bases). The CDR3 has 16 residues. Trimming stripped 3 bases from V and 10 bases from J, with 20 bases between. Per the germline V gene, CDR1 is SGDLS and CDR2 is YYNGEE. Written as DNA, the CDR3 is TGTGCCAGCAGCGCTCCCGTGGGGGGACCGAACTCACCCCTCCACTTT. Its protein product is CASSAPVGGPNSPLHF.

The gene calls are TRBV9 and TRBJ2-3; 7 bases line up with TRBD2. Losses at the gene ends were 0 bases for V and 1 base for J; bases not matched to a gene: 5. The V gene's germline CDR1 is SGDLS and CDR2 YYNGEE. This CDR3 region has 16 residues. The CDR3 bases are TGTGCCAGCAGCGTAGGCGGCGGGAGTGGCACAGATACGCAGTATTTT. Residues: CASSVGGGSGTDTQYF.

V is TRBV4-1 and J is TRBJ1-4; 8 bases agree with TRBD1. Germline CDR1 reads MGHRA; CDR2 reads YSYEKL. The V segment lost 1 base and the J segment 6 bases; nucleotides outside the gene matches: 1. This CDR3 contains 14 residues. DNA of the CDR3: TGCGCCAGCAGCCAAGGGACAGGGCATGAAAAACTGTTTTTT. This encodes CASSQGTGHEKLFF.

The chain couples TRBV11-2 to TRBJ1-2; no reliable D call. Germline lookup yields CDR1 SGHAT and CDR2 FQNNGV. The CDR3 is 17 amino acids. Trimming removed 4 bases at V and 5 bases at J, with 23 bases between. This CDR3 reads CASSSTLDNSLRYGYTF. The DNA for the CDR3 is TGTGCCAGCAGCTCGACGCTGGATAACAGCCTTCGTTATGGCTACACCTTC.

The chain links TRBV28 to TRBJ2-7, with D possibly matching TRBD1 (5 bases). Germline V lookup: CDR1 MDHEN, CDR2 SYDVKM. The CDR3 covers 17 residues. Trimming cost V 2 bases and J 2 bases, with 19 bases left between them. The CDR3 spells CASSLGANRARTYEQYF. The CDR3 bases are TGTGCCAGCAGTTTAGGGGCAAATAGGGCTAGAACCTACGAGCAGTACTTC.

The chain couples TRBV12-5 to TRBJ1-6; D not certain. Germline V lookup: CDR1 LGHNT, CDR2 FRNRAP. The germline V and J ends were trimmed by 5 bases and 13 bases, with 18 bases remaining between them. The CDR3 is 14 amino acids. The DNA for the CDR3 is TGTGCTAGTGGTCTCGGACTCTCCGCTGACCCCCTCCACTTT. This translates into CASGLGLSADPLHF.

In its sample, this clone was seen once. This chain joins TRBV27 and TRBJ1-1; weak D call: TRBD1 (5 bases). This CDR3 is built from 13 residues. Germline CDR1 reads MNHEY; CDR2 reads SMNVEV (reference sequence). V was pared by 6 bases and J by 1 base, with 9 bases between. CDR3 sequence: CASRLTENTEAFF. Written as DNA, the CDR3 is TGTGCCAGCAGATTGACAGAGAACACTGAAGCTTTCTTT.

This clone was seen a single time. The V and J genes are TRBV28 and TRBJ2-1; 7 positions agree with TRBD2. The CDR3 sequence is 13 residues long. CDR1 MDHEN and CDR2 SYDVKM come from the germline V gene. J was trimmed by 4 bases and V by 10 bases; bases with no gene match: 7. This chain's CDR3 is CATGLVGYNEQFF. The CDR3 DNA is TGTGCCACCGGACTAGTTGGTTACAATGAGCAGTTCTTC. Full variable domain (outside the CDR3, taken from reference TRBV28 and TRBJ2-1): DVKVTQSSRYLVKRTGEKVFLECVQDMDHENMFWYRQDPGLGLRLIYFSYDVKMKEKGDIPEGYSVSREKKERFSLILESASTNQTSMYLCATGLVGYNEQFFGPGTRLTVL.

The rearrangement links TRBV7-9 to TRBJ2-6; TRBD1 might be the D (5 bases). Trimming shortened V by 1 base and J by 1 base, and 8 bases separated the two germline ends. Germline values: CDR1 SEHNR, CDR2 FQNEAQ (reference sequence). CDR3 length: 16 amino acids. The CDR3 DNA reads TGTGCCAGCAGCTTAGGTGCAGGGTCTGGGGCCAACGTCCTGACTTTC. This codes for CASSLGAGSGANVLTF.

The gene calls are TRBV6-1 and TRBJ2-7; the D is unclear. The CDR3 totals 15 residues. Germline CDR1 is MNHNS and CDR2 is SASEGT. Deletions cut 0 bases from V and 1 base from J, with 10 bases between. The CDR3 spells CASSEAATWSYEQYF. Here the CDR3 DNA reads TGTGCCAGCAGTGAAGCAGCGACCTGGTCCTACGAGCAGTACTTC.

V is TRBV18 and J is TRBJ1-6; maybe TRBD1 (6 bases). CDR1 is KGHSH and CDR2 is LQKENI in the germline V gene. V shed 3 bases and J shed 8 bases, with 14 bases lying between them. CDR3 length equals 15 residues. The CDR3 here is CASSPLAGQYSPLHF. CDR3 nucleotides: TGTGCCAGCTCACCCTTGGCCGGACAGTATTCACCCCTCCACTTT.

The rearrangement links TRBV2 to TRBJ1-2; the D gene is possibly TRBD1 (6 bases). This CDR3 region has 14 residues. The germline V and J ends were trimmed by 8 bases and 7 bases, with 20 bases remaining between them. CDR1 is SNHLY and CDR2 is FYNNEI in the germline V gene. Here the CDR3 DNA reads TGTGCCAGCTCCGTAATGGGGGCAGGGGCTGGCTACACCTTC. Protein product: CASSVMGAGAGYTF.

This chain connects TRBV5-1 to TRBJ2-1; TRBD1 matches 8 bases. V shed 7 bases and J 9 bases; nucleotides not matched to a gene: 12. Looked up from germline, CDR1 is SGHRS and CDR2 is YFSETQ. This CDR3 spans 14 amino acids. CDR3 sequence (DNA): TGCGCCAGCGGACAGGGACAGGCTCACGGTGAGCAGTTCTTC. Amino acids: CASGQGQAHGEQFF.

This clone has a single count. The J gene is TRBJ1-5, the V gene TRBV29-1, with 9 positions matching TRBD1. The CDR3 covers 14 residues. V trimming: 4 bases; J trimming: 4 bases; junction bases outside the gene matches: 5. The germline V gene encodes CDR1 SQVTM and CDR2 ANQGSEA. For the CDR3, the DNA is TGCAGCGTTGCGACAGGGGGGAATAATCAGCCCCAGCATTTT. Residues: CSVATGGNNQPQHF.

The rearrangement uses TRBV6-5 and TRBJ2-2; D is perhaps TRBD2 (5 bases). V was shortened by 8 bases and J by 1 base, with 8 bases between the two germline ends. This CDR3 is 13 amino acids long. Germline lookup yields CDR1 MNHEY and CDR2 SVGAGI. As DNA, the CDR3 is TGTGCCAGCTTAGAGGGGAACACCGGGGAGCTGTTTTTT. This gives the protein CASLEGNTGELFF.

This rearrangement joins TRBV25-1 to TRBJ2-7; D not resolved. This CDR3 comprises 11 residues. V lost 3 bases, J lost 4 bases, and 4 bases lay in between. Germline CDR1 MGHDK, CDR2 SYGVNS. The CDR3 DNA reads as TGTGCCAGCAGTGACGTGTACGAGCAGTACTTC. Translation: CASSDVYEQYF.

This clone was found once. The DNA for the CDR3 is TGCGCCAGCAGTGCAGGGGGAACGAACACTGAAGCTTTCTTT. Its protein is CASSAGGTNTEAFF. J is TRBJ1-1 and V is TRBV10-1, with 7 bases that match TRBD1. Trimming took 4 bases from V and 1 from J; bases not matched to a gene: 3. Germline V gene sequence: CDR1 WNHNN, CDR2 SYGVQD (reference sequence). CDR3 length equals 14 residues.

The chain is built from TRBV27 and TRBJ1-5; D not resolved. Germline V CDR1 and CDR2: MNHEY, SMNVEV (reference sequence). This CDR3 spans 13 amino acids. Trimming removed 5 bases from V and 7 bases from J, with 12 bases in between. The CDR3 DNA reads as TGTGCCAGCAGTCTCCGGGAGCAACAGCCCCAGCATTTT. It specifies CASSLREQQPQHF.

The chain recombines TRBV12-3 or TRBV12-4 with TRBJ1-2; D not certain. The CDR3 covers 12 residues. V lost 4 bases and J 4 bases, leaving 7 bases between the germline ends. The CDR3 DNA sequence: TGTGCCAGCAGTTCAGTCTCCTATGGCTACACCTTC. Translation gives CASSSVSYGYTF.

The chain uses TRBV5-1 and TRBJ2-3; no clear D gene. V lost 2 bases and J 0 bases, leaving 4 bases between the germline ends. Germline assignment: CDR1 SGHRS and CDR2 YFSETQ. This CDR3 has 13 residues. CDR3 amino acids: CASSFYSTDTQYF. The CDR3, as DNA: TGCGCCAGCAGCTTCTACAGCACAGATACGCAGTATTTT.

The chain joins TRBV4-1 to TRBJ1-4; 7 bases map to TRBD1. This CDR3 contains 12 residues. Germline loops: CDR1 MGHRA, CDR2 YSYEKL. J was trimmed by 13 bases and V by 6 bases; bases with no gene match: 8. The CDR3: CASSPVQGRLFF. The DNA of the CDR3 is TGCGCCAGCAGTCCCGTACAGGGGAGACTGTTTTTT.

CDR3 sequence (DNA): TGTGCCAGCAGCCGCGGGACAGTTGAGGCAGATGGCTACACCTTC. Protein: CASSRGTVEADGYTF. The rearrangement joins TRBV5-4 to TRBJ1-2, with 7 bases lining up with TRBD1. The germline V gene has CDR1 SGHNT and CDR2 YYREEE (reference sequence). Trimming at V came to 4 bases and at J to 6 bases, leaving 12 bases not matched to a gene. This CDR3 is 15 amino acids long.

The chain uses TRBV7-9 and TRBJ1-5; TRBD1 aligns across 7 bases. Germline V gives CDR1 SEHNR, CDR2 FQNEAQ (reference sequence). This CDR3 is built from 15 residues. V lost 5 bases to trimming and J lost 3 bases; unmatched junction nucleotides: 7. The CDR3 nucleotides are TGTGCCAGCAGCGCATCGACAGGGCTCAATCAGCCCCAGCATTTT. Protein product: CASSASTGLNQPQHF. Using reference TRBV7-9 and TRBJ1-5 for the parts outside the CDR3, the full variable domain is DTGVSQNPRHKITKRGQNVTFRCDPISEHNRLYWYRQTLGQGPEFLTYFQNEAQLEKSRLLSDRFSAERPKGSFSTLEIQRTEQGDSAMYLCASSASTGLNQPQHFGDGTRLSIL.

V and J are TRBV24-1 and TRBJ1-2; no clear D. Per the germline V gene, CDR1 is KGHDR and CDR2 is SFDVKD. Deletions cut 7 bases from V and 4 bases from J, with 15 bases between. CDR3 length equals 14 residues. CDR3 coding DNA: TGTGCCACCAGGGGCCCAGGTGAAATCTATGGCTACACCTTC. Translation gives CATRGPGEIYGYTF.

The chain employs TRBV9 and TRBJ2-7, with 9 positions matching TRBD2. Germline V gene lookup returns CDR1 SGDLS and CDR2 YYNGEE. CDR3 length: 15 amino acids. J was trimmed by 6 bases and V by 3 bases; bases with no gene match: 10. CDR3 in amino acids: CASSARAGGHGEQYF. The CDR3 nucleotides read TGTGCCAGCAGCGCGAGAGCGGGAGGTCATGGCGAGCAGTACTTC.